What follows are 3 T cell receptor beta chains derived from one specimen sequenced in a study of T cells in Graves' hyperthyroidism and ophthalmopathy. Researchers took RNA transcripts and amplified the TCR beta CDR3 regions from them. Initially, a first-round RT-PCR of the TCR CDR3 employed the HTBI primer set. One entry per CDR3 protein results from TCRdb running MiXCR on the multiplex PCR reads. The sample shows more than 500,000 distinct CDR3 sequences, 14% of them seen only once. The specimen was blood. Every receptor here comes from a woman aged 35 to 49 with Graves' hyperthyroidism.

In this sample, this clonotype turned up many times. V gene TRBV11-2 combines with J gene TRBJ2-5, with a tentative D call TRBD2 (6 bases). The CDR3 runs 14 residues. CDR1 is SGHAT and CDR2 is FQNNGV in the germline V gene. The V and J ends lost 6 bases and 2 bases respectively, with 13 bases between them. CDR3 in amino acids: CASSPTGVQETQYF. CDR3 nucleotides: TGTGCCAGCAGTCCAACGGGGGTTCAAGAGACCCAGTACTTC.

The chain links TRBV7-3 to TRBJ2-1; maybe TRBD2 (5 bases). V lost 2 bases and J 4 bases, leaving 15 bases between the germline ends. CDR1 SGHTA and CDR2 FQGTGA come from the germline V gene. CDR3 length: 16 amino acids. The CDR3 sequence is CASSLADIRGYNEQFF. The CDR3 DNA sequence: TGTGCCAGCAGCTTAGCCGACATCAGAGGGTACAATGAGCAGTTCTTC. Combining the CDR3 with reference TRBV7-3 and TRBJ2-1 gives the whole variable domain GAGVSQTPSNKVTEKGKYVELRCDPISGHTALYWYRQSLGQGPEFLIYFQGTGAADDSGLPNDRFFAVRPEGSVSTLKIQRTERGDSAVYLCASSLADIRGYNEQFFGPGTRLTVL.

V is TRBV24-1 and J is TRBJ2-3, with a tentative D call TRBD1 (5 bases). The CDR3 contains 15 residues. V was shortened by 4 bases and J by 1 base, with 11 bases between the two germline ends. Germline V gene data show CDR1 as KGHDR and CDR2 as SFDVKD. DNA for the CDR3: TGTGCCACCAGTGACCGCAAGGGGCGCACAGATACGCAGTATTTT. It is translated as CATSDRKGRTDTQYF.